A single sample is the source of the 27 T cell receptor beta chains below, sequenced in a study of blood T cell repertoires in COVID-19. Assay used: immunoSEQ multiplex PCR; TCRdb lists only in-frame clones, some missing. The sample holds 200,000 to 250,000 clones, over 75% seen once. Sequences were obtained from PBMCs or T cells enriched from blood (not recorded which). Source of these receptors: a man aged 35-49 years who had recovered from COVID-19.

The chain combines TRBV6-6 with TRBJ1-2; 8 nucleotides align to TRBD1. CDR3 size: 14 residues. After removal of 6 bases from V and 6 bases from J, the junction contained 9 bases not matched to a gene. Per the germline V gene, CDR1 is MNHNY and CDR2 is SVGAGI (reference sequence). The CDR3 sequence is CASRGQGKENGYTF. The CDR3 DNA is TGTGCCAGCAGAGGACAGGGAAAGGAGAATGGCTACACCTTC.

DNA of the CDR3: TGTGCCAGTAGTAGAGGCCCGACAGGGGGCTATGGCTACACCTTC. Its protein is CASSRGPTGGYGYTF. The chain employs TRBV19 and TRBJ1-2; TRBD1 agrees at 9 bases. The germline V gene has CDR1 LNHDA and CDR2 SQIVND (reference sequence). CDR3 size: 15 residues. J was trimmed by 4 bases and V by 4 bases; bases with no gene match: 7.

This clone occurred once. V and J are TRBV10-3 and TRBJ2-1; 11 bases line up with TRBD2. The CDR3 runs to 16 residues. Germline V CDR1 and CDR2: ENHRY, SYGVKD. V trimming: 2 bases; J trimming: 4 bases; junction bases outside the gene matches: 4. The CDR3 region is CAISEEGTSGYNEQFF. CDR3 sequence (DNA): TGTGCCATCAGTGAGGAGGGGACTAGCGGATACAATGAGCAGTTCTTC.

This clone has more than one count but fewer than ten. The chain is built from TRBV4-1 and TRBJ1-5, with a possible D match to TRBD1 (5 bases). V lost 3 bases and J 2 bases, leaving 20 bases between the germline ends. CDR3 length: 18 amino acids. Germline V lookup: CDR1 MGHRA, CDR2 YSYEKL. CDR3 residues: CASSQQGLVITGNQPQHF. DNA for the CDR3: TGCGCCAGCAGCCAGCAGGGTTTGGTAATAACTGGCAATCAGCCCCAGCATTTT.

The genes are TRBV9 and TRBJ2-2, with 7 bases matching TRBD1. CDR3 length: 16 amino acids. Germline values: CDR1 SGDLS, CDR2 YYNGEE. Trimming took 1 base from V and 2 from J; bases not matched to a gene: 5. The CDR3 DNA reads TGTGCCAGCAGCGTAATGACAGGGCCCAACACCGGGGAGCTGTTTTTT. It is translated as CASSVMTGPNTGELFF.

The chain employs TRBV11-2 and TRBJ2-5; 8 positions match TRBD2. Losses at the gene ends were 5 bases for V and 2 bases for J; bases not matched to a gene: 7. The CDR3 has 15 amino acids. Germline V gene data show CDR1 as SGHAT and CDR2 as FQNNGV. CDR3 in DNA: TGTGCCAGCAGCCCCGCCGGGACTAGGCAAGAGACCCAGTACTTC. Translating it yields CASSPAGTRQETQYF.

V usage is TRBV5-1 and J usage is TRBJ2-5; 11 positions match TRBD2. Germline CDR1 SGHRS, CDR2 YFSETQ. CDR3 length: 17 residues. The trim removed 2 bases at V and 2 bases at J, leaving 8 bases unmatched. CDR3: CASSFYSTSGEQETQYF. CDR3 coding DNA: TGCGCCAGCAGCTTTTACTCGACTAGCGGGGAACAAGAGACCCAGTACTTC. The full variable domain, rest sourced from reference TRBV5-1 and TRBJ2-5, is KAGVTQTPRYLIKTRGQQVTLSCSPISGHRSVSWYQQTPGQGLQFLFEYFSETQRNKGNFPGRFSGRQFSNSRSEMNVSTLELGDSALYLCASSFYSTSGEQETQYFGPGTRLLVL.

This rearrangement joins TRBV10-2 to TRBJ1-5; 8 positions agree with TRBD1. The V and J ends lost 6 bases and 4 bases, in that order; junction bases with no gene match: 5. The germline CDR1 and CDR2 sequences are WSHSY and SAAADI. CDR3 length: 14 amino acids. The DNA of the CDR3 is TGCGCCAGCAGATATGGACAGGGAAATCAGCCCCAGCATTTT. Encoded protein: CASRYGQGNQPQHF.

This chain uses TRBV7-9 with TRBJ2-1; D not resolved. V was clipped by 5 bases and J by 8 bases, with 10 bases between them. CDR1 and CDR2 (germline): SEHNR, FQNEAQ (reference sequence). This CDR3 has 12 amino acids. CDR3 residues: CASSQLGDEQFF. CDR3 DNA: TGTGCCAGCAGCCAACTCGGTGATGAGCAGTTCTTC.

The rearrangement links TRBV2 to TRBJ2-1, with TRBD2 matching over 8 bases. The CDR3 runs to 15 residues. J was trimmed by 0 bases and V by 6 bases; bases with no gene match: 4. Per the germline V gene, CDR1 is SNHLY and CDR2 is FYNNEI. The CDR3 DNA is TGTGCCAGCAGGTCACTAGCGGTCTCCTACAATGAGCAGTTCTTC. Its protein is CASRSLAVSYNEQFF.

The V call is TRBV18, the J call TRBJ1-2; 9 bases map to TRBD1. The CDR3 has 18 amino acids. V dropped 4 bases and J dropped 0; count of bases not matched to a gene: 12. Germline V gives CDR1 KGHSH, CDR2 LQKENI. The CDR3 DNA reads as TGTGCCAGCTCACTAAGTGCCCCGGGACAGGGATCTAACTATGGCTACACCTTC. Protein product: CASSLSAPGQGSNYGYTF.

This chain links TRBV7-8 with TRBJ2-1, with D perhaps TRBD2 (6 bases). The CDR3 is 16 residues long. Germline assignment: CDR1 SGHVS and CDR2 FQNEAQ. The V and J ends lost 8 bases and 3 bases respectively, with 20 bases between them. CDR3 loop: CASGVGLARIYNEQFF. CDR3 DNA sequence: TGTGCCAGCGGGGTCGGGCTAGCGAGAATCTACAATGAGCAGTTCTTC.

The chain links TRBV15 to TRBJ1-2, with TRBD1 as a possible D gene (5 bases). V was shortened by 0 bases and J by 6 bases, with 11 bases between the two germline ends. Germline V gene data show CDR1 as LNHNV and CDR2 as YYDKDF (reference sequence). The CDR3 is 14 residues long. The CDR3 protein is CATSREGLGNGYTF. DNA for the CDR3: TGTGCCACCAGCAGAGAGGGGCTAGGAAATGGCTACACCTTC.

This sequence joins TRBV7-6 and TRBJ2-3; 11 positions agree with TRBD2. The CDR3 loop spans 17 amino acids. The ends lost 2 bases at V and 1 base at J; junction bases unmatched: 5. From germline, CDR1 is SGHVS and CDR2 FNYEAQ. The CDR3 sequence: CASSLSPTSGGTDTQYF. In DNA, the CDR3 is TGTGCCAGCAGCTTATCCCCGACTAGCGGGGGCACAGATACGCAGTATTTT. Complete variable domain (other parts from reference TRBV7-6 and TRBJ2-3): GAGVSQSPRYKVTKRGQDVALRCDPISGHVSLYWYRQALGQGPEFLTYFNYEAQQDKSGLPNDRFSAERPEGSISTLTIQRTEQRDSAMYRCASSLSPTSGGTDTQYFGPGTRLTVL.

The chain combines TRBV30 with TRBJ2-7, with 8 bases lining up with TRBD2. The V gene's germline CDR1 is GTSNPN and CDR2 SVGIG (reference sequence). The CDR3 has 13 residues. J gave up 3 bases and V 2 bases, and 3 bases lay outside the gene matches. CDR3 nucleotides: TGTGCCTGGAGTCACGGGGGGGTCTACGAGCAGTACTTC. Its translation: CAWSHGGVYEQYF.

This sequence joins TRBV6-5 and TRBJ1-1; D is unresolved. The V end was cut by 0 bases, the J end by 6 bases, with 8 bases between. This CDR3 comprises 13 residues. Per the germline V gene, CDR1 is MNHEY and CDR2 is SVGAGI. Here the CDR3 reads CASSYSSEAEAFF. DNA for the CDR3: TGTGCCAGCAGTTACTCGAGCGAGGCTGAAGCTTTCTTT.

The gene calls are TRBV19 and TRBJ2-1, with D possibly TRBD2 on 6 matching bases. Germline lookup yields CDR1 LNHDA and CDR2 SQIVND (reference sequence). This CDR3 spans 16 amino acids. V dropped 6 bases and J dropped 9 bases, with 24 bases sitting between them. Here the CDR3 reads CASRNGGTNVRGEQFF. DNA of the CDR3: TGTGCCAGTAGAAATGGCGGGACCAACGTGAGGGGTGAGCAGTTCTTC.

The J gene is TRBJ1-6, the V gene TRBV19, with 10 bases matching TRBD1. Germline V gene sequence: CDR1 LNHDA, CDR2 SQIVND (reference sequence). V trimming: 6 bases; J trimming: 2 bases; junction bases outside the gene matches: 7. The CDR3 covers 17 residues. Written as DNA, the CDR3 is TGTGCCAGTAGGACCGGGACAGGGGTTACCTATAATTCACCCCTCCACTTT. It translates to CASRTGTGVTYNSPLHF.

This clone was recorded only once. In nucleotides, the CDR3 is TGTGCCAGCAGCGAAACAGGGGACACTGAAGCTTTCTTT. Translated: CASSETGDTEAFF. This sequence joins TRBV9 and TRBJ1-1, with 7 bases aligning to TRBD1. Germline trimming cut 3 bases from V and 3 bases from J; bases unmatched to any gene: 2. Per germline, CDR1 SGDLS and CDR2 YYNGEE. The CDR3 has 13 amino acids.

Only a few counts were recorded for this clone. The rearrangement uses TRBV7-6 and TRBJ1-6, with TRBD1 identical over 8 bases. The ends lost 5 bases at V and 6 bases at J; junction bases unmatched: 12. Looked up from germline, CDR1 is SGHVS and CDR2 is FNYEAQ. This CDR3 contains 17 residues. The CDR3 loop reads CASSPRQGRGGNSPLHF. In nucleotides, the CDR3 is TGTGCCAGCAGCCCCCGACAGGGGAGAGGCGGTAATTCACCCCTCCACTTT.

The chain is built from TRBV27 and TRBJ2-7; D is perhaps TRBD2 (7 bases). The CDR3 spans 18 residues. The germline gives CDR1 MNHEY, CDR2 SMNVEV (reference sequence). Trimming left V 3 bases short and J 1 base short, with 22 bases between. CDR3 sequence: CASSFRWTAGHTSYEQYF. The CDR3 nucleotides read TGTGCCAGCAGTTTTCGATGGACAGCGGGACACACTTCCTACGAGCAGTACTTC.

The chain links TRBV9 to TRBJ2-3, with 12 bases that match TRBD2. CDR1 and CDR2 (germline): SGDLS, YYNGEE. Trimming at V came to 2 bases and at J to 4 bases, leaving 2 bases not matched to a gene. There are 15 residues in the CDR3. The CDR3 loop reads CASSVPSGGADTQYF. CDR3 sequence (DNA): TGTGCCAGCAGCGTCCCTAGCGGGGGGGCAGATACGCAGTATTTT.

This clone was detected a few times. The rearrangement links TRBV20-1 to TRBJ2-3, with 12 bases lining up with TRBD1. The ends lost 3 bases at V and 1 base at J; junction bases unmatched: 5. In germline, CDR1 is DFQATT, CDR2 SNEGSKA (reference sequence). The CDR3 runs 16 residues. The CDR3 DNA reads TGCAGTGCTAGTGCTGGGGACAGGGGGCGCACAGATACGCAGTATTTT. Encoded protein: CSASAGDRGRTDTQYF.

V and J are TRBV5-4 and TRBJ1-4; D not certain. Germline values: CDR1 SGHNT, CDR2 YYREEE (reference sequence). Trimming removed 4 bases from V and 0 bases from J, with 16 bases in between. The CDR3 length is 17 residues. The CDR3 DNA follows: TGTGCCAGCAGCCCGATGGGCAGGCCAACAACTAATGAAAAACTGTTTTTT. The encoded protein is CASSPMGRPTTNEKLFF.

This clone was detected once. The genes are TRBV18 and TRBJ1-5; 8 nucleotides agree with TRBD1. The CDR3 spans 15 residues. Trimming cost V 6 bases and J 2 bases; bases outside gene matches: 6. The germline CDR1 and CDR2 sequences are KGHSH and LQKENI. The CDR3 DNA is TGTGCCAGCTCCTTACAGGGGGTGGGCAATCAGCCCCAGCATTTT. It translates to CASSLQGVGNQPQHF.

This sequence joins TRBV7-9 and TRBJ1-5; D is ambiguous. CDR3 size: 14 residues. Germline values: CDR1 SEHNR, CDR2 FQNEAQ (reference sequence). V was trimmed by 3 bases and J by 1 base, leaving 7 bases between them. In DNA, the CDR3 is TGTGCCAGCAGCTTTCAGAAAAGCAATCAGCCCCAGCATTTT. Translated, it gives CASSFQKSNQPQHF.

This chain links TRBV19 with TRBJ1-4; a possible D gene is TRBD1 (6 bases). V lost 3 bases, J lost 5 bases, and 13 bases lay in between. From germline, CDR1 is LNHDA and CDR2 SQIVND (reference sequence). The CDR3 is made up of 15 amino acids. CDR3 in amino acids: CASSMIRGRNEKLFF. Here the CDR3 DNA reads TGTGCCAGTAGTATGATCAGGGGCAGAAATGAAAAACTGTTTTTT.